What follows are 10 T cell receptor beta chains derived from one specimen sequenced in a study of T-cell memory formation after mild COVID-19. Using its own MiXCR run on the 5' RACE reads, TCRdb lists one record per CDR3 protein. The table records roughly 160,000 distinct CDR3 sequences, roughly 11% of them present only once. Specimen: PBMCs or a T cell subset sorted from them (not recorded which). All receptors derive from a man aged 18 to 30 who had mild COVID-19 (a few samples of this study predate the infection). Cell type and time point are not known.

The V gene is TRBV4-3, the J gene TRBJ2-1, with D perhaps matching TRBD2 (5 bases). CDR1 and CDR2 from the germline V gene are LGHNA and YSLEER. Trimming pared 0 bases from V and 9 bases from J, leaving 18 bases between. This CDR3 has 16 residues. The CDR3 region is CASSQDRGREKGEQFF. The CDR3 coding sequence is TGCGCCAGCAGCCAAGATCGTGGTAGGGAGAAGGGTGAGCAGTTCTTC.

There are a few counts of this clonotype. The chain recombines TRBV24-1 with TRBJ2-5; 13 nucleotides agree with TRBD2. In germline, CDR1 is KGHDR, CDR2 SFDVKD. The CDR3 totals 17 residues. The V gene end was trimmed by 4 bases and the J gene end by 0 bases; junction bases not matched to a gene: 4. The CDR3 loop is CATSDLGLAGDQETQYF. CDR3 nucleotides: TGTGCCACCAGTGACTTAGGACTAGCGGGGGACCAAGAGACCCAGTACTTC.

V usage is TRBV24-1 and J usage is TRBJ2-2; 7 nucleotides agree with TRBD1. Germline assignment: CDR1 KGHDR and CDR2 SFDVKD. The CDR3 spans 14 residues. With 5 bases clipped from V and 6 bases from J, the junction kept 5 bases outside the gene matches. In nucleotides, the CDR3 is TGTGCCACCAGTGTTTCCGACAGGGCCGGGGAGCTGTTTTTT. It is translated as CATSVSDRAGELFF.

This clonotype was counted a single time. Germline is not matched at one junction end, which may reflect a read error. The chain couples TRBV7-9 to TRBJ2-7; TRBD1 matches at 9 bases. CDR1 and CDR2 from the germline V gene are SEHNR and FQNEAQ (reference sequence). The CDR3 sequence is 12 residues long. CDR3 nucleotides: TGTGCCAGCAGCCGCGGTGGCGGACAGGGGAATTTC. The encoded protein is CASSRGGGQGNF.

There are many counts of this clonotype. This chain joins TRBV9 and TRBJ2-6; the D is unclear. The germline V gene encodes CDR1 SGDLS and CDR2 YYNGEE. Trimming pared 4 bases from V and 4 bases from J, leaving 18 bases between. This CDR3 has 17 amino acids. CDR3 DNA: TGTGCCAGCAGCACCAGGACCCTAAGGTCCGGGGCCAACGTCCTGACTTTC. This codes for CASSTRTLRSGANVLTF.

This chain uses TRBV12-3 or TRBV12-4 with TRBJ2-1; 7 positions agree with TRBD1. J was trimmed by 3 bases and V by 2 bases; bases with no gene match: 1. The CDR3 covers 14 residues. CDR3 residues: CASSLTGVYNEQFF. CDR3 nucleotide sequence: TGTGCCAGCAGTTTAACAGGGGTCTACAATGAGCAGTTCTTC.

This clonotype occurred a few times. The V call is TRBV4-3, the J call TRBJ1-6, with D perhaps TRBD1 (6 bases). Germline CDR1 reads LGHNA; CDR2 reads YSLEER. Between the trimmed V and J ends, which lost 1 base and 9 bases, there was a span of 10 bases. This CDR3 contains 14 residues. CDR3 region: CASSQGQVTSPLHF. The CDR3 bases are TGCGCCAGCAGCCAAGGACAGGTGACTTCACCCCTCCACTTT.

This chain uses TRBV5-1 with TRBJ1-1, with D possibly TRBD1 on 5 matching bases. The CDR3 covers 15 residues. The germline V and J ends were trimmed by 2 bases and 2 bases, with 13 bases remaining between them. CDR1 and CDR2 from the germline V gene are SGHRS and YFSETQ. This CDR3 is CASSLIGGGNTEAFF. The CDR3 nucleotides are TGCGCCAGCAGCTTAATTGGCGGGGGAAACACTGAAGCTTTCTTT.

The gene calls are TRBV7-3 and TRBJ2-7, with 8 bases matching TRBD2. The germline CDR1 and CDR2 sequences are SGHTA and FQGTGA. This CDR3 is built from 15 residues. Trimming removed 0 bases from V and 0 bases from J; junction bases left unmatched: 1. CDR3 nucleotide sequence: TGTGCCAGCAGCTTAACCGGGAGGGGCTCCTACGAGCAGTACTTC. Translated, it gives CASSLTGRGSYEQYF.

The V gene is TRBV20-1, the J gene TRBJ1-1; tentatively, D is TRBD1 (6 bases). Germline V lookup: CDR1 DFQATT, CDR2 SNEGSKA (reference sequence). The V end lost 3 bases, the J end lost 4 bases, and 6 bases lay between the germline ends. This CDR3 contains 11 residues. Here the CDR3 DNA reads TGCAGTGCTAGGGACAGCACTGAAGCTTTCTTT. It translates to CSARDSTEAFF.